The entry below gives a single TCR beta chain sequence along with its context. RNA extraction was followed by reverse transcription into cDNA, which acted as the sequencing template. Profiling relied on immunoSEQ multiplex PCR, and the TCRdb table lists in-frame clones only, not all of them. This table has about 200,000 clones, about 53% appearing once. The sample is drawn from a study of CD8+ T cells in alopecia areata. The length of the CDR3 is 16 residues. Between the trimmed V and J ends, which lost 0 bases and 0 bases, there was a span of 12 bases. Per the germline V gene, CDR1 is LGHNA and CDR2 is YNFKEQ.

Sequencing used CD4+ T cells sorted from blood, obtained at week 0. The TCR sequence derives from a human donor with alopecia areata. This chain joins TRBV4-2 and TRBJ2-7; the D gene could be TRBD1 or TRBD2 (5 bases each). CDR3 region: CASSQEGEGDSYEQYF. The CDR3 DNA is TGTGCCAGCAGCCAAGAGGGAGAAGGGGACTCCTACGAGCAGTACTTC.